This TCR beta chain was sequenced during a study of T cell clonotyping in hematopoietic cell transplantation. Germline lookup yields CDR1 SEHNR and CDR2 FQNEAQ (reference sequence). Trimming stripped 0 bases from V and 8 bases from J, with 10 bases between. The CDR3 extends over 14 amino acids. The protocol was immunoSEQ multiplex PCR, while the TCRdb copy is restricted to in-frame clones and leaves out a portion. Seen here are under 9,500 clones, about three quarters observed once, and the top ten hold 35% to 50%. This clone came up a few times. Sequenced here: peripheral blood mononuclear cells, sampled 180 days after allogeneic stem cell transplant. The clonotype was recovered from a female patient in her fifties or sixties who had an allogeneic stem cell transplant from a related donor, so the T cells may come from the graft donor. Some clones in this sample may be carry-over from other donors' samples. J is TRBJ1-4 and V is TRBV7-9, with D possibly being TRBD1 (5 bases). The CDR3 protein is CASSLAGTSEKLFF. The CDR3 DNA is TGTGCCAGCAGCTTAGCGGGGACTTCCGAAAAACTGTTTTTT.